The rows below give T cell receptor beta chains drawn from one sample of a study of blood T cells in healthy people across ages. TCRdb reprocessed the 5' RACE reads with MiXCR, giving one entry per CDR3 protein. The sample has about 730,000 distinct CDR3 sequences, roughly 47% seen once. The sequencing sample was made of blood. These receptors came from a woman aged 55-69 years in good health. Each CDR3 is given with its conserved first and last residue. Each record gives: V gene, D gene, clone size, J gene, CDR3 protein. A D gene is named only where the DNA matches it firmly. Where a row states a size, it is once, few, many or the class of an expanded clone; other rows omit it.

TRBV7-9	-	-	TRBJ1-6	CASSPRDPWNSPLHF
TRBV5-1	TRBD2	few	TRBJ2-3	CASSVGLVGDTQYF
TRBV9	-	-	TRBJ1-2	CASSVGGAAWSGYTF
TRBV2	TRBD2	few	TRBJ2-1	CASTGSGGGNEQFF
TRBV4-3	-	-	TRBJ2-3	CASSQDDNSGTQYF
TRBV6-2/TRBV6-3	-	many	TRBJ2-1	CASMAGSVEQFF
TRBV7-2	-	few	TRBJ1-5	CASSSGRNSNQPQHF
TRBV21-1	-	few	TRBJ1-1	CASSKSWFEGTEAFF
TRBV27	-	few	TRBJ1-5	CASSLYRDQPQHF
TRBV14	-	few	TRBJ1-6	CASSQVNSPLHF
TRBV5-6	TRBD2	-	TRBJ2-7	CASSPPSGSVYNEQYF
TRBV7-2	TRBD2	many	TRBJ2-3	CASSLGRLAGGRRGTDTQYF
TRBV6-2/TRBV6-3	-	once	TRBJ2-1	CASSYAGTEQFF
TRBV20-1	-	-	TRBJ2-3	CSATNTSGRTDTQYF
TRBV29-1	TRBD1	-	TRBJ1-2	CSVQGAGGYTF
TRBV6-6	-	few	TRBJ2-1	CASSYAGQSSYNEQFF
TRBV27	-	-	TRBJ1-1	CASTSRVMRNTEAFF
TRBV2	TRBD1	-	TRBJ1-6	CASTQGGGQGVSPLHF
TRBV4-2	-	-	TRBJ2-7	CASSQASGPAYEQYF
TRBV27	-	-	TRBJ2-1	CASSPSGFGSYNEQFF
TRBV30	TRBD1	-	TRBJ1-5	CAWSRDRGQGGQPQHF
TRBV6-2/TRBV6-3	-	-	TRBJ2-5	CASSYRDQETQYF
TRBV6-5	-	-	TRBJ2-5	CATGRTAQETQYF
TRBV20-1	-	-	TRBJ2-5	CSASRGTKETQYF
TRBV7-2	-	-	TRBJ2-7	CASCLRGFYEQYF
TRBV10-3	TRBD2	few	TRBJ2-4	CASMASGAGDKNIQYF
TRBV7-2	TRBD1	few	TRBJ1-5	CASSLKQGAGQPQHF
TRBV6-5	TRBD2	few	TRBJ2-5	CASNRLAGGLETQYF
TRBV5-1	-	-	TRBJ1-4	CASSLGQTNNEKLFF
TRBV4-3	-	once	TRBJ2-2	CASSLISKDYRTGELFF
TRBV9	TRBD2	-	TRBJ2-2	CASSAGTSGRIGELFF
TRBV12-3/TRBV12-4	-	-	TRBJ2-4	CASSSGSHIQYF
TRBV13	TRBD1	-	TRBJ2-7	CARSDQGARYEQYF
TRBV12-3/TRBV12-4	-	-	TRBJ1-4	CASRTSAAEKLFF
TRBV6-5	-	-	TRBJ1-2	CASRAVGELDGYTF
TRBV6-5	-	few	TRBJ2-3	CASSHPGLDPDTQYF
TRBV7-2	-	-	TRBJ2-3	CASSLRGSGEDTQYF
TRBV3-1	-	-	TRBJ2-7	CASSQEGGVYEQYF
TRBV5-1	-	few	TRBJ1-1	CASSVANTRNTEAFF
TRBV2	-	-	TRBJ1-5	CASSPSDQPQHF
TRBV30	TRBD1	-	TRBJ2-7	CAWGSGTGRYEQYF
TRBV4-3	-	-	TRBJ1-1	CASSQDRKVKADTEAFF
TRBV6-5	-	few	TRBJ2-5	CASSYSRGPVQETQYF
TRBV5-1	TRBD1	-	TRBJ1-5	CASGRDRDANQPQHF
TRBV3-1	TRBD1	-	TRBJ1-1	CASSQLGQGKNTEAFF
TRBV20-1	TRBD2	-	TRBJ2-7	CSARFAGTNLLRQYF
TRBV20-1	TRBD2	few	TRBJ2-1	CSAPGEGLNEQFF
TRBV4-2	TRBD2	few	TRBJ2-7	CASSQAGTSGSYEQYF
TRBV7-2	TRBD2	-	TRBJ2-1	CASSLREGAGGSVNEQFF
TRBV7-2	TRBD2	-	TRBJ2-1	CASSSSGTSGRNEQFF
TRBV20-1	-	-	TRBJ2-4	CSALQGIEDIQYF